The 23 T cell receptor beta chains below all came from one sample that was sequenced in a study of blood T cell repertoires in COVID-19. Profiled with immunoSEQ multiplex PCR; TCRdb holds only in-frame clones, not every one. Among 150,000 to 200,000 clones listed, around 92% were seen once. Sequencing input: peripheral blood. All receptors come from a man in his thirties or forties with COVID-19, enrolled during active disease.

This CDR3 is CASRGRAGETQYF. Here the CDR3 DNA reads TGTGCCAGCAGAGGCAGGGCCGGGGAGACCCAGTACTTC. V usage is TRBV28 and J usage is TRBJ2-5; D might be TRBD1 (5 bases). The CDR3 length is 13 residues. Trimming cost V 6 bases and J 5 bases, with 13 bases left between them. Germline V gives CDR1 MDHEN, CDR2 SYDVKM.

This chain joins TRBV27 and TRBJ2-4; 9 positions match TRBD1. With V trimmed by 6 bases and J by 3 bases, 9 bases remained unmatched. The CDR3 has 16 amino acids. Germline CDR1 MNHEY, CDR2 SMNVEV (reference sequence). The CDR3 spells CASRPILDRGKNIQYF. The CDR3 nucleotides are TGTGCCAGCAGGCCAATCCTGGACAGGGGCAAAAACATTCAGTACTTC.

This chain connects TRBV19 to TRBJ1-5; 9 nucleotides align to TRBD1. Trimming at V came to 2 bases and at J to 6 bases, leaving 5 bases not matched to a gene. Germline V lookup: CDR1 LNHDA, CDR2 SQIVND (reference sequence). The CDR3 has 15 residues. In nucleotides, the CDR3 is TGTGCCAGTAGTATATTCGGGACAGGGATTCAGCCCCAGCATTTT. Its protein product is CASSIFGTGIQPQHF.

The rearrangement uses TRBV27 and TRBJ1-2, with 8 bases aligning to TRBD1. Germline CDR1 and CDR2: MNHEY and SMNVEV (reference sequence). The CDR3 runs 17 residues. V lost 4 bases, J lost 1 base, and 11 bases stayed unmatched. The DNA for the CDR3 is TGTGCCAGCAGTTCTATTAAGTTACAGGGGGTTAACTATGGCTACACCTTC. As protein: CASSSIKLQGVNYGYTF.

This rearrangement joins TRBV6-5 to TRBJ1-2, with D uncertain. V was shortened by 0 bases and J by 6 bases, with 17 bases between the two germline ends. Per the germline V gene, CDR1 is MNHEY and CDR2 is SVGAGI. The CDR3 is made up of 16 amino acids. DNA for the CDR3: TGTGCCAGCAGTTACTCACAAGGCGGGCCCGTGAATGGCTACACCTTC. This encodes CASSYSQGGPVNGYTF.

This chain connects TRBV6-2 or TRBV6-3 to TRBJ2-7; TRBD2 aligns across 9 bases. There are 15 residues in the CDR3. The V and J ends lost 6 bases and 3 bases, in that order; junction bases with no gene match: 9. Looked up from germline, CDR1 is MNHEY and CDR2 is SVGEGT. The CDR3 nucleotides read TGTGCCAGCAGACCTTTCCGACTAGCGGTCTACGAGCAGTACTTC. Amino acid sequence: CASRPFRLAVYEQYF.

V and J are TRBV10-3 and TRBJ2-5; TRBD2 matches at 9 bases. J gave up 1 base and V 10 bases, and 16 bases lay outside the gene matches. The germline CDR1 and CDR2 sequences are ENHRY and SYGVKD. This CDR3 spans 17 amino acids. CDR3: CATAPTIAGGGQETQYF. CDR3 sequence (DNA): TGTGCCACCGCCCCCACTATTGCGGGGGGGGGCCAAGAGACCCAGTACTTC.

The CDR3 region is CASSLARSSYEQYF. The CDR3 coding sequence is TGTGCCAGCAGCTTAGCGCGTTCGTCCTACGAGCAGTACTTC. This chain connects TRBV7-9 to TRBJ2-7; D call uncertain. The germline V and J ends were trimmed by 0 bases and 1 base, with 7 bases remaining between them. Germline V CDR1 and CDR2: SEHNR, FQNEAQ (reference sequence). This CDR3 region has 14 residues. Variable domain in full (rest from reference TRBV7-9 and TRBJ2-7): DTGVSQNPRHKITKRGQNVTFRCDPISEHNRLYWYRQTLGQGPEFLTYFQNEAQLEKSRLLSDRFSAERPKGSFSTLEIQRTEQGDSAMYLCASSLARSSYEQYFGPGTRLTVT.

This sequence joins TRBV3-1 (or the pseudogene TRBV3-2) and TRBJ2-5; unclear D gene. The germline V and J ends were trimmed by 0 bases and 3 bases, with 5 bases remaining between them. There are 13 residues in the CDR3. The V gene's germline CDR1 is LGHDT and CDR2 YNNKEL (reference sequence). CDR3 coding DNA: TGTGCCAGCAGCCAAGAGCGAGAAGAGACCCAGTACTTC. This gives the protein CASSQEREETQYF.

The chain has TRBV19 and TRBJ1-2, with 8 bases fitting TRBD1. This CDR3 spans 12 amino acids. With 5 bases clipped from V and 14 bases from J, the junction kept 10 bases outside the gene matches. Germline CDR1 LNHDA, CDR2 SQIVND (reference sequence). The CDR3: CASSYLGQDGTF. The CDR3 coding sequence is TGTGCCAGTAGTTATCTGGGACAGGATGGGACCTTC.

V gene TRBV3-1 (or the pseudogene TRBV3-2) combines with J gene TRBJ1-1; the D gene is possibly TRBD1 (6 bases). The CDR3 length is 16 residues. V gave up 2 bases and J gave up 0 bases, with 13 bases separating them. Per germline, CDR1 LGHDT and CDR2 YNNKEL (reference sequence). CDR3 sequence (DNA): TGTGCCAGCAGCCAATTTTCGGACAGATTGAACACTGAAGCTTTCTTT. Residues: CASSQFSDRLNTEAFF.

The chain combines TRBV4-3 with TRBJ1-2; TRBD1 agrees at 9 bases. This CDR3 has 16 residues. Trimming removed 0 bases from V and 0 bases from J; junction bases left unmatched: 2. CDR1 is LGHNA and CDR2 is YSLEER in the germline V gene. CDR3 nucleotide sequence: TGCGCCAGCAGCCAAGAAAGACAGGGGGCTAACTATGGCTACACCTTC. This gives the protein CASSQERQGANYGYTF.

V is TRBV24-1 and J is TRBJ2-7; TRBD1 matches at 9 bases. CDR1 KGHDR and CDR2 SFDVKD come from the germline V gene. This CDR3 is 16 amino acids long. The ends lost 2 bases at V and 3 bases at J; junction bases unmatched: 7. Written as DNA, the CDR3 is TGTGCCACCAGTGATTCGCCGACAGGGGGAGGCTACGAGCAGTACTTC. Protein: CATSDSPTGGGYEQYF.

The chain uses TRBV6-2 or TRBV6-3 and TRBJ2-7, with a tentative D call TRBD1 (5 bases). The germline CDR1 and CDR2 sequences are MNHEY and SVGEGT. Trimming cost V 0 bases and J 5 bases, with 11 bases left between them. The length of the CDR3 is 14 residues. This CDR3 reads CASSYSAGIDEQYF. CDR3 DNA: TGTGCCAGCAGTTACTCAGCAGGGATAGACGAGCAGTACTTC.

The V call is TRBV6-5, the J call TRBJ1-1; 10 nucleotides match TRBD1. Germline V gene lookup returns CDR1 MNHEY and CDR2 SVGAGI. V was pared by 6 bases and J by 5 bases, with 6 bases of the junction left unmatched. This CDR3 is built from 14 residues. The CDR3 protein is CASRRTGGRTEAFF. In DNA, the CDR3 is TGTGCCAGCAGGAGGACAGGGGGAAGGACTGAAGCTTTCTTT.

The chain uses TRBV29-1 and TRBJ1-1; the D gene is possibly TRBD1 (6 bases). Between the trimmed V and J ends, which lost 5 bases and 0 bases, there was a span of 10 bases. In germline, CDR1 is SQVTM, CDR2 ANQGSEA. The CDR3 runs 13 residues. Here the CDR3 reads CSVKGTMNTEAFF. CDR3 DNA: TGCAGCGTTAAAGGGACAATGAACACTGAAGCTTTCTTT.

The CDR3 here is CASSVSGTSGTYEQFF. CDR3 in DNA: TGTGCCAGCAGCGTTTCCGGGACTAGCGGGACCTATGAGCAGTTCTTC. The chain uses TRBV11-2 and TRBJ2-1; TRBD2 aligns across 13 bases. Germline CDR1 and CDR2: SGHAT and FQNNGV. CDR3 length equals 16 residues. The V gene end was trimmed by 5 bases and the J gene end by 8 bases; junction bases not matched to a gene: 9.

This rearrangement joins TRBV7-9 to TRBJ1-5; D may be TRBD1 (6 bases). CDR3 length: 14 residues. V was clipped by 2 bases and J by 2 bases, with 7 bases between them. Germline CDR1 is SEHNR and CDR2 is FQNEAQ (reference sequence). CDR3 amino acids: CASSLPGGNQPQHF. DNA for the CDR3: TGTGCCAGCAGCTTACCAGGGGGCAATCAGCCCCAGCATTTT. The whole variable domain, filled in from reference TRBV7-9 and TRBJ1-5, reads DTGVSQNPRHKITKRGQNVTFRCDPISEHNRLYWYRQTLGQGPEFLTYFQNEAQLEKSRLLSDRFSAERPKGSFSTLEIQRTEQGDSAMYLCASSLPGGNQPQHFGDGTRLSIL.

V usage is TRBV4-1 and J usage is TRBJ1-2; D gene uncertain. The CDR3 is made up of 18 amino acids. Trimming pared 0 bases from V and 1 base from J, leaving 18 bases between. The germline V gene has CDR1 MGHRA and CDR2 YSYEKL. CDR3 residues: CASSQESHRLTHNYGYTF. The CDR3 DNA sequence: TGCGCCAGCAGCCAAGAGAGCCACCGACTCACGCATAACTATGGCTACACCTTC.

The chain joins TRBV24-1 to TRBJ2-1; D may be TRBD2 (5 bases). Between the trimmed V and J ends, which lost 0 bases and 2 bases, there was a span of 10 bases. This CDR3 region has 16 residues. CDR1 and CDR2 from the germline V gene are KGHDR and SFDVKD. The CDR3 DNA is TGTGCCACCAGTGATTTGCGGGGAGAGACCTACAATGAGCAGTTCTTC. This gives the protein CATSDLRGETYNEQFF.

V gene TRBV19 combines with J gene TRBJ1-2; 10 nucleotides match TRBD1. The V and J ends lost 3 bases and 7 bases, in that order; junction bases with no gene match: 11. The germline V gene encodes CDR1 LNHDA and CDR2 SQIVND (reference sequence). The CDR3 length is 16 residues. CDR3 sequence (DNA): TGTGCCAGTAGTATGGCATCGACAGGGGGCGAACGTGGCTACACCTTC. Amino acid sequence: CASSMASTGGERGYTF.

This chain joins TRBV28 and TRBJ1-2, with D maybe TRBD1 (6 bases). The CDR3 sequence is 12 residues long. In germline, CDR1 is MDHEN, CDR2 SYDVKM. With 8 bases removed from V and 4 bases from J, the gap between germline ends came to 11 bases. In DNA form, the CDR3 reads TGTGCCAGCTTACAGGGAATCTATGGCTACACCTTC. Translated: CASLQGIYGYTF.

This clone was seen just once. The chain links TRBV19 to TRBJ1-2, with D tentatively TRBD1 (6 bases). Germline V CDR1 and CDR2: LNHDA, SQIVND (reference sequence). The CDR3 is made up of 14 amino acids. Deletions cut 6 bases from V and 3 bases from J, with 14 bases between. The CDR3: CASRGQGIDYGYTF. The CDR3 DNA is TGTGCCAGTAGGGGGCAGGGGATAGACTATGGCTACACCTTC.